This TCR beta chain was documented in a study of CD8 T cells in ankylosing spondylitis. Study-wide results and limits: Clones linked to the disease showed a CD8+ phenotype. They occurred at relatively low frequencies in peripheral blood.

Quantitative 5'-RACE with molecular barcodes generated TCR beta libraries. TCRdb processed the 5' RACE reads anew with MiXCR; each CDR3 protein has one entry. The sample includes a few hundred thousand distinct CDR3 sequences, 15% to 20% of them seen just once. Germline assignment: CDR1 MNHEY and CDR2 SMNVEV (reference sequence). This CDR3 comprises 14 residues. Trimming removed 6 bases at V and 5 bases at J, with 16 bases between. This clonotype is a singleton in its sample. Its antigen remains unknown. The V call is TRBV27, the J call TRBJ1-2; TRBD1 is a possible D gene (6 bases). Input material: blood, either unsorted or a sorted T cell fraction (not recorded which). This clonotype was sampled from a male donor with ankylosing spondylitis or in good health (not recorded which). The CDR3 bases are TGTGCCAGCAGATTGGGACAACTCGAATATGGCTACACCTTC. Translated, it gives CASRLGQLEYGYTF.